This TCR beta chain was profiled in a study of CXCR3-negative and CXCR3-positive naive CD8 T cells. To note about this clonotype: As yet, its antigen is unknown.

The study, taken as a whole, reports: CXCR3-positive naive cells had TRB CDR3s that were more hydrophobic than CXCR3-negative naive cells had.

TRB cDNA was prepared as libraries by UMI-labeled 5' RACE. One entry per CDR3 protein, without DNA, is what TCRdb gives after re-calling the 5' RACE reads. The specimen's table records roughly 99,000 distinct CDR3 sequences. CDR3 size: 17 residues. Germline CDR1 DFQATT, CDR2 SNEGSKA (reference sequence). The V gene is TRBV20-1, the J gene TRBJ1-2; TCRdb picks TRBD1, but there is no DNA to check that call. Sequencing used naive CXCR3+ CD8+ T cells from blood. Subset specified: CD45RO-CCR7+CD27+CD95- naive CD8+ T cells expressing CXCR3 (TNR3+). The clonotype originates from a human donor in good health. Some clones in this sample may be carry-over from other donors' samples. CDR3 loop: CSARDPGGHPLDYGYTF.